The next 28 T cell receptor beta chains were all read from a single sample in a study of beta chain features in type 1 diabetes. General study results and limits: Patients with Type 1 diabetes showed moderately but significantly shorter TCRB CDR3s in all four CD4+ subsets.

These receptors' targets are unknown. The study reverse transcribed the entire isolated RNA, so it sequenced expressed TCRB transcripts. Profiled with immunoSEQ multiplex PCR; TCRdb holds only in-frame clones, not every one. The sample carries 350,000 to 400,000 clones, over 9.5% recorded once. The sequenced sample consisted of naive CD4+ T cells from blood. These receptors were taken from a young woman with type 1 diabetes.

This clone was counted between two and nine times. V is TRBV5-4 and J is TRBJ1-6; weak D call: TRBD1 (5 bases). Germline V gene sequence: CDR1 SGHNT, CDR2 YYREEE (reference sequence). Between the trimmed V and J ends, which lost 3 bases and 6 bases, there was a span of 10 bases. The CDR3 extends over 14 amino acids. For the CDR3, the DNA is TGTGCCAGCAGCTGGGGACTGACTAATTCACCCCTCCACTTT. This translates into CASSWGLTNSPLHF.

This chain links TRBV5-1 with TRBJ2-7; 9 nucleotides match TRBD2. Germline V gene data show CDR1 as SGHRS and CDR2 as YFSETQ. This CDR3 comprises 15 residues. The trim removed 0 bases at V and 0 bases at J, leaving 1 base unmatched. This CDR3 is CASSLVTSGSYEQYF. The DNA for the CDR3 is TGCGCCAGCAGCTTGGTGACTAGCGGCTCCTACGAGCAGTACTTC.

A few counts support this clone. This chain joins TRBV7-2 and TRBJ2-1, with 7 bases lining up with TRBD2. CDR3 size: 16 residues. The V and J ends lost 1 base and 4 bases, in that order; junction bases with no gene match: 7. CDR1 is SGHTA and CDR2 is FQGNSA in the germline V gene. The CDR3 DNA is TGTGCCAGCAGCTTAGACCCGGGGGGAGGGTACAATGAGCAGTTCTTC. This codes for CASSLDPGGGYNEQFF.

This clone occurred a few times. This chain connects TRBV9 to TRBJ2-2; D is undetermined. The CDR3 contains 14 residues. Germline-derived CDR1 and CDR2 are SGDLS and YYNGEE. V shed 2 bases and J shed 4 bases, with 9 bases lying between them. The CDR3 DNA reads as TGTGCCAGCAGCGTCTTCGGGTCCACCGGGGAGCTGTTTTTT. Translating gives CASSVFGSTGELFF.

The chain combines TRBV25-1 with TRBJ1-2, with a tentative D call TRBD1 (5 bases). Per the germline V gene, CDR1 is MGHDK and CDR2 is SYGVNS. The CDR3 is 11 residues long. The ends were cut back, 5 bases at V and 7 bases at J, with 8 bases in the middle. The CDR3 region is CASSPGGGYTF. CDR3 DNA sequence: TGTGCCAGCAGTCCCGGGGGTGGCTACACCTTC.

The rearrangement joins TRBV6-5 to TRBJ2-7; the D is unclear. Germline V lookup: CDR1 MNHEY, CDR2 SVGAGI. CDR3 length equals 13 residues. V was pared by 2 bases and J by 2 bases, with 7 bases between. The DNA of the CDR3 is TGTGCCAGCAGTTACCGGTTAGCCTACGAGCAGTACTTC. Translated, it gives CASSYRLAYEQYF.

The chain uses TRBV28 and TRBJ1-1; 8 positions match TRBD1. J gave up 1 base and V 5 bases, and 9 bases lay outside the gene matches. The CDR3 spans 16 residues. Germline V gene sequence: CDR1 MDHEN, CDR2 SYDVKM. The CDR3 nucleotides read TGTGCCAGCAGTCCCAGGGGGCTCTTGGAGAACACTGAAGCTTTCTTT. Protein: CASSPRGLLENTEAFF. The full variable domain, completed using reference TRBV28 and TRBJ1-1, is DVKVTQSSRYLVKRTGEKVFLECVQDMDHENMFWYRQDPGLGLRLIYFSYDVKMKEKGDIPEGYSVSREKKERFSLILESASTNQTSMYLCASSPRGLLENTEAFFGQGTRLTVV.

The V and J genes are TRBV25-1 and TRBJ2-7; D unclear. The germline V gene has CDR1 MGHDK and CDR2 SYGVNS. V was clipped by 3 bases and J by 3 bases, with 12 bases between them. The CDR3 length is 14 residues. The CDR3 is CASSESPAGYEQYF. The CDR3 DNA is TGTGCCAGCAGTGAGTCGCCGGCAGGCTACGAGCAGTACTTC.

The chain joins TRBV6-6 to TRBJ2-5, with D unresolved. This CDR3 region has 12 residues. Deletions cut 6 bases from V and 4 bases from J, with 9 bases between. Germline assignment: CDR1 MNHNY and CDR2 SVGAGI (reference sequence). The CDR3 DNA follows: TGTGCCAGCAGCGGCGGCGCAGAGACCCAGTACTTC. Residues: CASSGGAETQYF.

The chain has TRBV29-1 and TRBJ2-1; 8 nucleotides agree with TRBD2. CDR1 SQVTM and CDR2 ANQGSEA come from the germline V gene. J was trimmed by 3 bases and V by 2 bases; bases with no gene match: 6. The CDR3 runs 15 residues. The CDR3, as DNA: TGCAGCGTTGAATTGGGACTAGAGGGCTACAATGAGCAGTTCTTC. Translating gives CSVELGLEGYNEQFF.

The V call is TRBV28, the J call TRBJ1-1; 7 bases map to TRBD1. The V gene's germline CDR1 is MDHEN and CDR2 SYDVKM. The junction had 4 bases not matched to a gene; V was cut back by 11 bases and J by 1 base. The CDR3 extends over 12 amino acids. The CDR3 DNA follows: TGTGCCTGCTGGGACAGGAACACTGAAGCTTTCTTT. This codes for CACWDRNTEAFF.

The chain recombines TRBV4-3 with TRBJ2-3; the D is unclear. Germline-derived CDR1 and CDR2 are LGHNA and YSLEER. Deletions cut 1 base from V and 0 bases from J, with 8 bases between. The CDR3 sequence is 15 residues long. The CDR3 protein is CASSQGFRSTDTQYF. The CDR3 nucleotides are TGCGCCAGCAGCCAAGGGTTCAGGAGCACAGATACGCAGTATTTT.

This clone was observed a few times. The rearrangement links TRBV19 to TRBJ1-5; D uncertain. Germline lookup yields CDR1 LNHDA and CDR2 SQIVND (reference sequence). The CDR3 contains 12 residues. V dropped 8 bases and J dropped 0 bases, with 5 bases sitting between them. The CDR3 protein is CASSDSNQPQHF. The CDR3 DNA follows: TGTGCCAGTTCAGATAGCAATCAGCCCCAGCATTTT. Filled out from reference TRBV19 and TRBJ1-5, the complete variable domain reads DGGITQSPKYLFRKEGQNVTLSCEQNLNHDAMYWYRQDPGQGLRLIYYSQIVNDFQKGDIAEGYSVSREKKESFPLTVTSAQKNPTAFYLCASSDSNQPQHFGDGTRLSIL.

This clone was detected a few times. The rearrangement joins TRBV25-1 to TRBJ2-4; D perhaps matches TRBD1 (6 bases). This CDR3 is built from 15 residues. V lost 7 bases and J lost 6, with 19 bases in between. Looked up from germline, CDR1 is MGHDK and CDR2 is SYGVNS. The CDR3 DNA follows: TGTGCCAGCACAGGGGTAGGAGTGGGGGTAAACATTCAGTACTTC. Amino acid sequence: CASTGVGVGVNIQYF.

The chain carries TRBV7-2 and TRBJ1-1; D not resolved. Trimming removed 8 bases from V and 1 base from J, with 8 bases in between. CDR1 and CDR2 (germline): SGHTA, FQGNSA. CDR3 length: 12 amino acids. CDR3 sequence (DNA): TGTGCCAGCGGCACGGGGAACACTGAAGCTTTCTTT. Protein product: CASGTGNTEAFF.

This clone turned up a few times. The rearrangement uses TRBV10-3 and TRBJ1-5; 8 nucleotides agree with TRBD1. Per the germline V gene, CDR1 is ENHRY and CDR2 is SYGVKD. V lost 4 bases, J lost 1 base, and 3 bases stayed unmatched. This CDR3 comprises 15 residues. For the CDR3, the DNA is TGTGCCATCAGTGGGACAGGGAGAAGCAATCAGCCCCAGCATTTT. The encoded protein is CAISGTGRSNQPQHF.

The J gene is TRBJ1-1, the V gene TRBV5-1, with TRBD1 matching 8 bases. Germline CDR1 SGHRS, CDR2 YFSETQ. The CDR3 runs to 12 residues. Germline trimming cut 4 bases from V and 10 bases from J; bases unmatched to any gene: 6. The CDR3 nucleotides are TGCGCCAGCAGCCCGGACAGGGCGGGAGCTTTCTTT. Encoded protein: CASSPDRAGAFF.

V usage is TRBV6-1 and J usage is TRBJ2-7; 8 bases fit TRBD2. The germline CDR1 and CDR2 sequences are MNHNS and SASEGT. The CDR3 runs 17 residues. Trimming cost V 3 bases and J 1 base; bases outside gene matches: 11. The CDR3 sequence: CASSEGQPGLDSYEQYF. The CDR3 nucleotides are TGTGCCAGCAGTGAGGGACAACCGGGACTAGATTCCTACGAGCAGTACTTC.

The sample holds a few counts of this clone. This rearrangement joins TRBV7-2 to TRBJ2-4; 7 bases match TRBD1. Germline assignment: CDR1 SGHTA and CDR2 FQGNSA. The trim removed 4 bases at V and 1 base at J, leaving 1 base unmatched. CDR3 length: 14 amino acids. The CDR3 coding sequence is TGTGCCAGCAGCTGGGACAGCGCCAAAAACATTCAGTACTTC. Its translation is CASSWDSAKNIQYF.

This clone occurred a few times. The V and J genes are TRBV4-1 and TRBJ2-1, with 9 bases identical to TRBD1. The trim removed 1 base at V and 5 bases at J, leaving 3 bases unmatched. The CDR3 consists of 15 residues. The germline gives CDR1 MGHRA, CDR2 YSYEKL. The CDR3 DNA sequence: TGCGCCAGCAGCCAAGGGGACAGGGCCCACAATGAGCAGTTCTTC. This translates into CASSQGDRAHNEQFF.

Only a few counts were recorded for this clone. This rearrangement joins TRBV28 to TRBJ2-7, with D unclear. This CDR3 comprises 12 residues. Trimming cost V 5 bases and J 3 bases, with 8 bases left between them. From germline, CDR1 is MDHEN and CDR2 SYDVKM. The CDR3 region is CASSIESYEQYF. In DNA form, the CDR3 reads TGTGCCAGCAGTATAGAGAGCTACGAGCAGTACTTC. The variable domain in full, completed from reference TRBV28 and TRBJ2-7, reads DVKVTQSSRYLVKRTGEKVFLECVQDMDHENMFWYRQDPGLGLRLIYFSYDVKMKEKGDIPEGYSVSREKKERFSLILESASTNQTSMYLCASSIESYEQYFGPGTRLTVT.

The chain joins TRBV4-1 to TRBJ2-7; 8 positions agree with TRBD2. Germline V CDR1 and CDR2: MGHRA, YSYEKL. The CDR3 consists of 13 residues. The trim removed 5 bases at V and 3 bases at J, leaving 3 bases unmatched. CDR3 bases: TGCGCCAGCAGCTCAGCGGGAGTCTACGAGCAGTACTTC. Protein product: CASSSAGVYEQYF.

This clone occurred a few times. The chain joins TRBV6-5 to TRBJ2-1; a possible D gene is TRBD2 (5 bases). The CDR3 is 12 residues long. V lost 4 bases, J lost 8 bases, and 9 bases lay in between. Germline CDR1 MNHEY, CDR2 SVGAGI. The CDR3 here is CASSSVGDEQFF. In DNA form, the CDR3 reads TGTGCCAGCAGTTCCGTGGGAGATGAGCAGTTCTTC.

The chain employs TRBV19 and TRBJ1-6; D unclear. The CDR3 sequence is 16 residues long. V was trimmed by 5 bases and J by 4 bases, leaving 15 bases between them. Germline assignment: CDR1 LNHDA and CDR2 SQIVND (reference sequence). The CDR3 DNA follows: TGTGCCAGTAGTGTCGCCACGCGGGGTTATAATTCACCCCTCCACTTT. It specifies CASSVATRGYNSPLHF.

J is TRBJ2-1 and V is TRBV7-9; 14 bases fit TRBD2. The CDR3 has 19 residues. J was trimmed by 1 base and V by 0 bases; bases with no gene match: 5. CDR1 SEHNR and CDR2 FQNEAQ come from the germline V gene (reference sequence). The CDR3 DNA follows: TGTGCCAGCAGCTTAGCCGGGACTAGCGGGAGCCCGTCCTACAATGAGCAGTTCTTC. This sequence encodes CASSLAGTSGSPSYNEQFF.

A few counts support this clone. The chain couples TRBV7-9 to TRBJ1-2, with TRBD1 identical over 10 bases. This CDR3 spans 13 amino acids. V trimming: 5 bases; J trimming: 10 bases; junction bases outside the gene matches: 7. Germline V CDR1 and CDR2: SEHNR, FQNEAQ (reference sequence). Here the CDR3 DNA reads TGTGCCAGCAGCGTGACAGGGGGCGATTTCTACACCTTC. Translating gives CASSVTGGDFYTF.

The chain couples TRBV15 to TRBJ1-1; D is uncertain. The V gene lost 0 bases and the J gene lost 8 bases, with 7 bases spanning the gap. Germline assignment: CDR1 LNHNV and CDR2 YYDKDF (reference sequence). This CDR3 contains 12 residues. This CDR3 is CATSRDPLEAFF. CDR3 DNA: TGTGCCACCAGCAGAGACCCCCTAGAAGCTTTCTTT.

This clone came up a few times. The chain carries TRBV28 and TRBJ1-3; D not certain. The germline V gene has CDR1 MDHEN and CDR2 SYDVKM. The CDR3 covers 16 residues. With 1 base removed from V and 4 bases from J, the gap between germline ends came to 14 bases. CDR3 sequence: CASSLYPGLGGNTIYF. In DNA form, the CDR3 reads TGTGCCAGCAGTTTATATCCGGGTTTAGGAGGAAACACCATATATTTT.